The 23 T cell receptor beta chains below come from one sample, sequenced in a study of OX40 agonist ivuxolimab in advanced cancers. The repertoire was sequenced with immunoSEQ multiplex PCR; TCRdb's copy has only in-frame clones and lacks some. The data show several thousand clones, 70% seen once. Sequenced material: CD4+ or CD8+ T cells sorted from blood, taken in a trial of the OX40 agonist ivuxolimab. Source of these receptors: an adult with an advanced solid tumor such as melanoma, head and neck, liver or kidney cancer.

The J gene is TRBJ2-7, the V gene TRBV7-9; unclear D gene. This CDR3 has 13 amino acids. Germline V CDR1 and CDR2: SEHNR, FQNEAQ (reference sequence). The V end lost 1 base, the J end lost 2 bases, and 6 bases lay between the germline ends. DNA of the CDR3: TGTGCCAGCAGCTTAGAAGTCGCCTACGAGCAGTACTTC. It is translated as CASSLEVAYEQYF.

This clone has just one count. V usage is TRBV27 and J usage is TRBJ2-7; no definite D call. This CDR3 contains 13 residues. The germline gives CDR1 MNHEY, CDR2 SMNVEV (reference sequence). Trimming stripped 6 bases from V and 2 bases from J, with 11 bases between. The CDR3 here is CASSLVGTYEQYF. CDR3 nucleotide sequence: TGTGCCAGCAGCTTGGTGGGGACCTACGAGCAGTACTTC.

The gene calls are TRBV5-7 and TRBJ2-3, with D perhaps TRBD2 (5 bases). TRBV5-7 qualifies as an ORF whose function is uncertain. The CDR3 consists of 16 residues. Trimming cost V 2 bases and J 2 bases, with 15 bases left between them. The CDR3, as DNA: TGTGCCAGCAGCTTCCCCCCGGGAACACTCACAGATACGCAGTATTTT. This gives the protein CASSFPPGTLTDTQYF.

This clone was recorded only once. This chain joins TRBV2 and TRBJ2-2, with 8 bases identical to TRBD2. This CDR3 contains 14 residues. Germline assignment: CDR1 SNHLY and CDR2 FYNNEI. V lost 8 bases to trimming and J lost 2 bases; unmatched junction nucleotides: 4. DNA for the CDR3: TGTGCCAGCCGAGCGGGGGCCAACACCGGGGAGCTGTTTTTT. As protein: CASRAGANTGELFF.

The V call is TRBV28, the J call TRBJ2-5; D not resolved. CDR3 length: 13 residues. Germline V gene lookup returns CDR1 MDHEN and CDR2 SYDVKM. Trimming shortened V by 7 bases and J by 1 base, and 10 bases separated the two germline ends. The CDR3 region has the DNA TGTGCCAGCACCCCGGTGGGCCAAGAGACCCAGTACTTC. It is translated as CASTPVGQETQYF.

This chain joins TRBV27 and TRBJ2-5, with 8 bases identical to TRBD2. This CDR3 is 15 amino acids long. Losses at the gene ends were 4 bases for V and 4 bases for J; bases not matched to a gene: 8. Germline loops: CDR1 MNHEY, CDR2 SMNVEV (reference sequence). CDR3 region: CASSYGTGGRETQYF. CDR3 coding DNA: TGTGCCAGCAGTTACGGAACGGGAGGGAGAGAGACCCAGTACTTC.

This chain links TRBV11-2 with TRBJ2-4; 9 bases match TRBD1. This CDR3 is 16 amino acids long. The junction had 13 bases not matched to a gene; V was cut back by 5 bases and J by 8 bases. CDR1 is SGHAT, CDR2 FQNNGV, per germline. CDR3: CASSGGTGRRDDIQYF. In DNA form, the CDR3 reads TGTGCCAGCAGCGGAGGGACAGGGAGACGGGATGACATTCAGTACTTC.

The chain employs TRBV28 and TRBJ1-5; D ambiguous. The CDR3 contains 16 residues. Per the germline V gene, CDR1 is MDHEN and CDR2 is SYDVKM. Trimming removed 2 bases from V and 1 base from J, with 12 bases in between. CDR3 coding DNA: TGTGCCAGCAGTTTAATCCGGGGTCCAAGCAATCAGCCCCAGCATTTT. Translating it yields CASSLIRGPSNQPQHF.

The V and J genes are TRBV7-9 and TRBJ2-7; D ambiguous. Trimming stripped 5 bases from V and 6 bases from J, with 14 bases between. Germline CDR1 reads SEHNR; CDR2 reads FQNEAQ (reference sequence). The CDR3 is 13 amino acids. This chain's CDR3 is CASSLEEGSEQYF. CDR3 bases: TGTGCCAGCAGCCTTGAAGAAGGGTCCGAGCAGTACTTC.

This rearrangement joins TRBV14 to TRBJ2-2; 8 positions match TRBD1. Germline V gene lookup returns CDR1 SGHDN and CDR2 FVKESK. The V and J ends lost 4 bases and 6 bases, in that order; junction bases with no gene match: 1. The CDR3 contains 13 residues. In DNA, the CDR3 is TGTGCCAGCAGCCTCAGGGGGCCCGGGGAGCTGTTTTTT. It is translated as CASSLRGPGELFF.

The chain joins TRBV7-9 to TRBJ2-7, with D perhaps matching TRBD1 or TRBD2 (5 bases each). Per the germline V gene, CDR1 is SEHNR and CDR2 is FQNEAQ (reference sequence). V shed 5 bases and J shed 1 base, with 12 bases lying between them. The CDR3 runs to 14 residues. CDR3 nucleotides: TGTGCCAGCAGCCAGGGAGCTGTTTCCTACGAGCAGTACTTC. Translated, it gives CASSQGAVSYEQYF.

V gene TRBV7-9 combines with J gene TRBJ1-2; 7 nucleotides match TRBD1. The CDR3 is made up of 14 amino acids. V lost 3 bases to trimming and J lost 7 bases; unmatched junction nucleotides: 8. CDR1 is SEHNR and CDR2 is FQNEAQ in the germline V gene (reference sequence). CDR3: CASSFNTGAIGYTF. The CDR3 DNA sequence: TGTGCCAGCAGCTTTAATACAGGGGCTATTGGCTACACCTTC.

The chain has TRBV9 and TRBJ2-1; 7 nucleotides align to TRBD2. Germline assignment: CDR1 SGDLS and CDR2 YYNGEE. This CDR3 is 15 amino acids long. Trimming removed 3 bases from V and 4 bases from J; junction bases left unmatched: 7. DNA of the CDR3: TGTGCCAGCAGCGATGCCGGACTAGTTTACAATGAGCAGTTCTTC. It translates to CASSDAGLVYNEQFF.

The V and J genes are TRBV9 and TRBJ1-4, with a weak D call TRBD1 (5 bases). This CDR3 spans 14 amino acids. Germline V gene data show CDR1 as SGDLS and CDR2 as YYNGEE. V lost 0 bases, J lost 5 bases, and 8 bases lay in between. The CDR3 bases are TGTGCCAGCAGCGTAGGCGGGGGAAATGAAAAACTGTTTTTT. It codes for CASSVGGGNEKLFF.

This clone turned up a few times. This chain connects TRBV28 to TRBJ2-1; D gene unclear. V gave up 5 bases and J gave up 9 bases, with 8 bases separating them. Per the germline V gene, CDR1 is MDHEN and CDR2 is SYDVKM. The CDR3 totals 11 residues. The CDR3 coding sequence is TGTGCCAGCAGTCTCGGCCGTGAGCAGTTCTTC. Encoded protein: CASSLGREQFF.

J is TRBJ2-2 and V is TRBV9; D possibly uses TRBD1 or TRBD2 (5 bases each). Trimming removed 4 bases at V and 7 bases at J, with 17 bases between. CDR3 length: 15 amino acids. Per the germline V gene, CDR1 is SGDLS and CDR2 is YYNGEE. CDR3 amino acids: CASSPSGALGGELFF. In DNA, the CDR3 is TGTGCCAGCAGCCCCTCCGGGGCCCTGGGCGGGGAGCTGTTTTTT.

V usage is TRBV9 and J usage is TRBJ2-1; D call uncertain. The V gene's germline CDR1 is SGDLS and CDR2 YYNGEE. The CDR3 is made up of 13 amino acids. V was shortened by 0 bases and J by 6 bases, with 7 bases between the two germline ends. DNA of the CDR3: TGTGCCAGCAGCGTAGTAACCGGCAATGAGCAGTTCTTC. Encoded protein: CASSVVTGNEQFF.

This clone was observed a handful of times. The gene calls are TRBV6-5 and TRBJ1-5; no clear D gene. Germline V lookup: CDR1 MNHEY, CDR2 SVGAGI. This CDR3 has 14 amino acids. With 5 bases removed from V and 1 base from J, the gap between germline ends came to 9 bases. The CDR3: CASSAGGSNQPQHF. DNA of the CDR3: TGTGCCAGCAGTGCCGGTGGGAGCAATCAGCCCCAGCATTTT.

The rearrangement uses TRBV6-5 and TRBJ1-1; unclear D gene. Per germline, CDR1 MNHEY and CDR2 SVGAGI. The CDR3 is 14 amino acids. Trimming cost V 5 bases and J 2 bases, with 12 bases left between them. The CDR3 nucleotides are TGTGCCAGCAGTGAACTTACGAGCAACACTGAAGCTTTCTTT. Translation gives CASSELTSNTEAFF.

Details on this clone: The junction and the germline gene differ at one end; a read error may be behind it. The same CDR3 is also encoded by other DNA sequences in this sample. The chain recombines TRBV19 with TRBJ2-7, with 8 bases fitting TRBD2. The CDR3 runs 15 residues. Germline V lookup: CDR1 LNHDA, CDR2 SQIVND (reference sequence). CDR3 in amino acids: CASSLTSANSYEQYF. DNA for the CDR3: TGCGCCAGTAGTTTGACTAGCGCGAACTCCTACGAGCAGTACTTC.

This clone appeared once. V usage is TRBV7-6 and J usage is TRBJ2-7; 8 bases line up with TRBD1. With 5 bases clipped from V and 6 bases from J, the junction kept 3 bases outside the gene matches. The germline V gene has CDR1 SGHVS and CDR2 FNYEAQ. This CDR3 spans 12 amino acids. As DNA, the CDR3 is TGTGCCAGCAGCGGACAGGGAAGCGAGCAGTACTTC. It encodes CASSGQGSEQYF.

This clone was counted only a few times. The chain uses TRBV19 and TRBJ1-2, with D unclear. Germline lookup yields CDR1 LNHDA and CDR2 SQIVND (reference sequence). This CDR3 region has 15 residues. V lost 3 bases and J 2 bases, leaving 13 bases between the germline ends. CDR3 nucleotides: TGTGCCAGTAGTATTCACACGGCCAGCAACTATGGCTACACCTTC. Translation gives CASSIHTASNYGYTF.

This chain joins TRBV7-3 and TRBJ2-1; 7 positions agree with TRBD1. Germline values: CDR1 SGHTA, CDR2 FQGTGA. The CDR3 runs to 13 residues. Unmatched junction bases numbered 5, after V lost 3 bases and J lost 9 bases. CDR3: CASSFLQGTEQFF. The CDR3 bases are TGTGCCAGCAGCTTCCTACAGGGGACTGAGCAGTTCTTC.